This TCR beta chain stems from a study of cytomegalovirus exposure and HLA in healthy donors (TCRdb year 2017). Study-wide context: According to a later analysis, one platform produced both the 100 to 150 validation repertoires and the roughly 650 repertoires of the first cohort. The study aimed to test whether cataloging public T cell receptors could reveal signatures of past pathogen exposure. The study combined high-throughput TCR immunosequencing, statistical association of individual TCRs with disease status, and machine learning to predict cytomegalovirus infection status. Besides the first cohort of around 670 subjects, a separate validation cohort made up of over 95 different subjects was used.

What the authors observed across the whole study: A later analysis found that TCRs clustered in the first cohort also tended to co-occur in the 120 or so validation repertoires, with 90% to 95% of cluster scores above 0. Across donors, most TCR sequences were observed very rarely, whereas some public TCRs were present in many individuals. All 120 or so repertoires were used to score co-occurrence in the validation cohort in a later analysis, because that analysis had no HLA typing for the cohort. The classifier was reported to diagnose cytomegalovirus status with high specificity and sensitivity in both the original cohort and the validation cohort. According to the authors, the approach could potentially be generalized to other disease states and immunological phenotypes. The study listed 150 to 200 TCR beta chains as associated with cytomegalovirus. A few of the identified cytomegalovirus-associated TCR beta chains were confirmed in vitro to be specific for cytomegalovirus antigens.

The germline V gene encodes CDR1 MDHEN and CDR2 SYDVKM. The CDR3 sequence holds 14 residues, the cysteine and phenylalanine included. The retained sequence is limited to the CDR3, 42 bases, with the frame set at the first base. V is clipped by 5 bases and J by 5 bases, and the sequence between their germline boundaries is 16 bases long. The donors belonged to the validation cohort of around 110 subjects, which was separate from the 666-subject first cohort. Worth noting for this clone: Its target antigen remains unknown. Base qualities are not at hand, and no much larger clone is one base apart.

Library preparation used the immunoSEQ multiplex PCR assay. The source study handled its data this way. To diagnose cytomegalovirus status from the catalog of TCR beta chain sequences, a statistical classification framework was built. TCRdb took over this immuneACCESS table, retaining in-frame rearrangements with V and J assigned. Such tables are incomplete; in checked studies, under half of the missing clones stem from an unresolved V gene, and the remainder is unexplained. V and J calls and clone size are those listed in that table; D and trimming were worked out from the DNA. The sample records under 250,000 clones, 80% to 90% of which are singletons. Clones ranked in the top ten supply roughly 2% of the sample.

Material: PBMCs. This TCR derives from a young woman in good health and CMV-seropositive. The chain links TRBV28 with TRBJ2-7; possibly the D gene is TRBD2, per 5 matching bases. At the DNA level, the sequence is TGTGCCAGCAGTCCCCCGGGGAAGATTAACGAGCAGTACTTC. The translation is CASSPPGKINEQYF.